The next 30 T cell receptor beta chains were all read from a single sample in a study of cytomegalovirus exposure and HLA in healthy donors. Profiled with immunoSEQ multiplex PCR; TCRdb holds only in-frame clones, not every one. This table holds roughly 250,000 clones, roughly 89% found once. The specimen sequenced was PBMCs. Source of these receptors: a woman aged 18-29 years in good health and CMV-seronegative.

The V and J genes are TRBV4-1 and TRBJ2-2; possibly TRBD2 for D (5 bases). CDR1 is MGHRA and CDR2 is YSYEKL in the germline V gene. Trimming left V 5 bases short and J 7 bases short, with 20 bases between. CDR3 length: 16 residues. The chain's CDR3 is CASSERASSSVGELFF. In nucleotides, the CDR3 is TGCGCCAGCAGCGAAAGAGCGTCTAGCTCAGTCGGGGAGCTGTTTTTT.

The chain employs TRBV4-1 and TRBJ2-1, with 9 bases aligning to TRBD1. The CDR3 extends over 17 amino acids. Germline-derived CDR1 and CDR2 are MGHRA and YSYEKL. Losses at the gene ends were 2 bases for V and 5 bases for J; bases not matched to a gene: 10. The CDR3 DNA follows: TGCGCCAGCAGCCAATTTGTACCGGGACAGGGAGACAATGAGCAGTTCTTC. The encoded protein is CASSQFVPGQGDNEQFF.

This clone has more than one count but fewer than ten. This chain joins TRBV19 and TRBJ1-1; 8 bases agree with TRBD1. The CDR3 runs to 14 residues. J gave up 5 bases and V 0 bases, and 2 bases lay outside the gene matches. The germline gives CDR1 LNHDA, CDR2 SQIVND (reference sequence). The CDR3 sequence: CASSIDDRGTEAFF. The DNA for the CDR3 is TGTGCCAGTAGTATAGACGACAGGGGAACTGAAGCTTTCTTT.

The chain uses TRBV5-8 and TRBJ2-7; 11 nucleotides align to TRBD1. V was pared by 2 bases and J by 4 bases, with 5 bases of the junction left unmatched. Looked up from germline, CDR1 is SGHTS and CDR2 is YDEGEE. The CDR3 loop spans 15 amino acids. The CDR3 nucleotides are TGTGCCAGCAGCTTAATCCGGGACAGGGGGTACGAGCAGTACTTC. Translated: CASSLIRDRGYEQYF.

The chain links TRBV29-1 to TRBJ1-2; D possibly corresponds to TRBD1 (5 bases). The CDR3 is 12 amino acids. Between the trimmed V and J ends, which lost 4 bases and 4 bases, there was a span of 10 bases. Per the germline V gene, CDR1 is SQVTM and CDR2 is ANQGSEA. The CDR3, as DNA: TGCAGCGTTGGAGTGACAGCCTATGGCTACACCTTC. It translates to CSVGVTAYGYTF.

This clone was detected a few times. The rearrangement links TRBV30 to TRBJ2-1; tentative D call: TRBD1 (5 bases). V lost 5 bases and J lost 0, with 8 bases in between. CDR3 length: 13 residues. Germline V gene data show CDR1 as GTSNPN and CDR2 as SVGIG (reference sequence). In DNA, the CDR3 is TGTGCCTGGTCCCAGGGCTCCTACAATGAGCAGTTCTTC. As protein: CAWSQGSYNEQFF. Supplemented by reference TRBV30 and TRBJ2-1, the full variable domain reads SQTIHQWPATLVQPVGSPLSLECTVEGTSNPNLYWYRQAAGRGLQLLFYSVGIGQISSEVPQNLSASRPQDRQFILSSKKLLLSDSGFYLCAWSQGSYNEQFFGPGTRLTVL.

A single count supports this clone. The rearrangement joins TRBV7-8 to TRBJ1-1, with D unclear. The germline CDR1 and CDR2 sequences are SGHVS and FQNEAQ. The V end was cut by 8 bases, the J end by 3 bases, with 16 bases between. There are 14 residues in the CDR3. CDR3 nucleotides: TGTGCCAGCCGGGAGCAGATCGGATACACTGAAGCTTTCTTT. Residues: CASREQIGYTEAFF.

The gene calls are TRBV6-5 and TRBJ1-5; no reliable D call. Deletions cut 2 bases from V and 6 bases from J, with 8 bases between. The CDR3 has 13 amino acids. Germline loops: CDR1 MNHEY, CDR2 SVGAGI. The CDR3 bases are TGTGCCAGCAGTTACCTCTTCGGTCAGCCCCAGCATTTT. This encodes CASSYLFGQPQHF.

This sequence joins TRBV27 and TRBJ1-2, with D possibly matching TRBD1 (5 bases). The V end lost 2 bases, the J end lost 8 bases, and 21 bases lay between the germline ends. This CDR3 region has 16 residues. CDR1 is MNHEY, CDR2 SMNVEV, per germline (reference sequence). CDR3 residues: CASSLGVDSSLWGYTF. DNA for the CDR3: TGTGCCAGCAGTTTAGGTGTCGACAGTAGTCTTTGGGGCTACACCTTC.

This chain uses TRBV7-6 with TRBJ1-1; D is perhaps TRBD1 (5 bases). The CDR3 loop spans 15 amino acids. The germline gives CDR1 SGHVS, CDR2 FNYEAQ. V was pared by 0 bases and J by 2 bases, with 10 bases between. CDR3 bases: TGTGCCAGCAGCTTAGCGCGGGGGGAAAACACTGAAGCTTTCTTT. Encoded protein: CASSLARGENTEAFF. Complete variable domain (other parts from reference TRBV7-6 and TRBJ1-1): GAGVSQSPRYKVTKRGQDVALRCDPISGHVSLYWYRQALGQGPEFLTYFNYEAQQDKSGLPNDRFSAERPEGSISTLTIQRTEQRDSAMYRCASSLARGENTEAFFGQGTRLTVV.

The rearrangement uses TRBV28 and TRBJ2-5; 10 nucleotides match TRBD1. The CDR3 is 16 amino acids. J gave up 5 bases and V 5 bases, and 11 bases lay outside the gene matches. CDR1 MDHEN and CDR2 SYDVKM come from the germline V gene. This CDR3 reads CASSKRQGAFAETQYF. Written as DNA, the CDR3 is TGTGCCAGCAGTAAGCGACAGGGGGCGTTTGCGGAGACCCAGTACTTC.

CDR3 DNA: TGTGCCAGCAGTAAGCAGGGTGGATATGGCTACACCTTC. This sequence encodes CASSKQGGYGYTF. V and J are TRBV6-6 and TRBJ1-2, with a weak D call TRBD1 (5 bases). The germline CDR1 and CDR2 sequences are MNHNY and SVGAGI (reference sequence). Trimming took off 5 bases at V and 5 bases at J, with 12 bases between the two ends. CDR3 length equals 13 residues.

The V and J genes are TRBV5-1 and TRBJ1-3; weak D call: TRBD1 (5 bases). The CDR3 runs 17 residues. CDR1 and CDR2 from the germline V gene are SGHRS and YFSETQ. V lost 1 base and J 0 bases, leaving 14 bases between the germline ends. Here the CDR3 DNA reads TGCGCCAGCAGCTTGCCCGCGTACAGGTCCTCTGGAAACACCATATATTTT. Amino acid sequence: CASSLPAYRSSGNTIYF.

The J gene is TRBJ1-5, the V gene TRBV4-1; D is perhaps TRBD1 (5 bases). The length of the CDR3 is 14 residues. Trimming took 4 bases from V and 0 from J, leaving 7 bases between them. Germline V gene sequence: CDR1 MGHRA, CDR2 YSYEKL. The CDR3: CASSPGYSNQPQHF. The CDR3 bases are TGCGCCAGCAGCCCAGGGTATAGCAATCAGCCCCAGCATTTT.

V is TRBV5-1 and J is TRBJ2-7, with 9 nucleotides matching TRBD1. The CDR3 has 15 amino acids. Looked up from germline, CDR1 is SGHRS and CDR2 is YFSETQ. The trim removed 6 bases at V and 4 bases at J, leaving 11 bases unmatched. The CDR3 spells CASIMPGTGTYEQYV. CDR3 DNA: TGCGCCAGCATCATGCCCGGGACAGGGACTTACGAGCAGTACGTC.

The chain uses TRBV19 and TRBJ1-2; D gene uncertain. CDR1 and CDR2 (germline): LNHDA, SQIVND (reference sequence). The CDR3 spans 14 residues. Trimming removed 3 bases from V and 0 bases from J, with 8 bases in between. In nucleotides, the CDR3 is TGTGCCAGTAGTATTGGCGGAACTAACTATGGCTACACCTTC. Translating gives CASSIGGTNYGYTF.

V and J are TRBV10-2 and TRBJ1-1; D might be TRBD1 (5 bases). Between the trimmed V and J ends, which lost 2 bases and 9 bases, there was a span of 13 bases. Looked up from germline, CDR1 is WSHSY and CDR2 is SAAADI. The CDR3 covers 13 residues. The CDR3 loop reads CASSERQILKAFF. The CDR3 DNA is TGCGCCAGCAGTGAGCGACAGATATTGAAAGCTTTCTTT.

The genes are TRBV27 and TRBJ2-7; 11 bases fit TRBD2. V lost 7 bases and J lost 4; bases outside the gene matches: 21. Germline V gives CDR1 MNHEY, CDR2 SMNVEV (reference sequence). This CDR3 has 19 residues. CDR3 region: CASTKMGHHFSGGEYEQYF. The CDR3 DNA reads TGTGCCAGCACCAAGATGGGGCACCATTTTAGCGGGGGGGAATACGAGCAGTACTTC.

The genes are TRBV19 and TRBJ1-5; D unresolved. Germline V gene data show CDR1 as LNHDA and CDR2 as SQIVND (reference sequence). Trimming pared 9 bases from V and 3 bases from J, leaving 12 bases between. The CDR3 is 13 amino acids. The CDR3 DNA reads TGTGCCAGCCATGAACAGACCAATCAGCCCCAGCATTTT. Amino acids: CASHEQTNQPQHF.

The CDR3 reads CASSYGQGVYGYTF. CDR3 nucleotides: TGTGCCAGCAGCTATGGACAGGGGGTCTATGGCTACACCTTC. This chain links TRBV5-4 with TRBJ1-2, with TRBD1 matching 10 bases. CDR3 length: 14 residues. CDR1 is SGHNT and CDR2 is YYREEE in the germline V gene (reference sequence). Trimming at V came to 3 bases and at J to 4 bases, leaving 3 bases not matched to a gene.

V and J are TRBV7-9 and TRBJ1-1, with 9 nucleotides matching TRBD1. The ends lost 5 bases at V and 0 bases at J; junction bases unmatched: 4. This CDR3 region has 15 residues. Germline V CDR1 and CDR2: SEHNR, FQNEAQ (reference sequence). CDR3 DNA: TGTGCCAGCAGCAGGGACAGGGCGGTGAACACTGAAGCTTTCTTT. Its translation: CASSRDRAVNTEAFF.

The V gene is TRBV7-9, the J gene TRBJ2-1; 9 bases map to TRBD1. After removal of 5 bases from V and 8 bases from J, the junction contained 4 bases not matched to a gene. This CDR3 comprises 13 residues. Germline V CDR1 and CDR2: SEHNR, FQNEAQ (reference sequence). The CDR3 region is CASSLRDRDEQFF. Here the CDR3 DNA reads TGTGCCAGCAGCCTAAGGGACAGGGATGAGCAGTTCTTC. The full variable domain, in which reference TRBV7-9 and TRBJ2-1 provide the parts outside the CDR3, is DTGVSQNPRHKITKRGQNVTFRCDPISEHNRLYWYRQTLGQGPEFLTYFQNEAQLEKSRLLSDRFSAERPKGSFSTLEIQRTEQGDSAMYLCASSLRDRDEQFFGPGTRLTVL.

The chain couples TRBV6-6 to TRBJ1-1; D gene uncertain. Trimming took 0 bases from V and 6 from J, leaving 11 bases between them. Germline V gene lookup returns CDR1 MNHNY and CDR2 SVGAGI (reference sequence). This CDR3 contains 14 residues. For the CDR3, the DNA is TGTGCCAGCAGTTACTCGAGACTCGGCGCTGAAGCTTTCTTT. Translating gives CASSYSRLGAEAFF.

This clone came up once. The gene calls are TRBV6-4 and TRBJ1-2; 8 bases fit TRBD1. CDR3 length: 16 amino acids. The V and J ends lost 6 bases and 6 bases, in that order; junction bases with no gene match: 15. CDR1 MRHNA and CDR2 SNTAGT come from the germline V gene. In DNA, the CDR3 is TGTGCCAGCAGCGACGATGACCGGACAGGGCGCAATGGCTACACCTTC. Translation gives CASSDDDRTGRNGYTF.

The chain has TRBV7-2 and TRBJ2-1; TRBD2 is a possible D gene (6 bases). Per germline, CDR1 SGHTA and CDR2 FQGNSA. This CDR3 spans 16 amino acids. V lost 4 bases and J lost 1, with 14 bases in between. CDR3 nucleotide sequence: TGTGCCAGCAGCTCCCGCAAGGGGACTTCCTACAATGAGCAGTTCTTC. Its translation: CASSSRKGTSYNEQFF.

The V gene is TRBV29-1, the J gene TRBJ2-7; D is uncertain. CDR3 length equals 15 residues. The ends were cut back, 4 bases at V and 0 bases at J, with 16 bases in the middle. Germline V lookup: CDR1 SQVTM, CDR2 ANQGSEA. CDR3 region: CSVGSGPMNSYEQYF. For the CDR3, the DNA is TGCAGCGTTGGGTCGGGTCCCATGAACTCCTACGAGCAGTACTTC.

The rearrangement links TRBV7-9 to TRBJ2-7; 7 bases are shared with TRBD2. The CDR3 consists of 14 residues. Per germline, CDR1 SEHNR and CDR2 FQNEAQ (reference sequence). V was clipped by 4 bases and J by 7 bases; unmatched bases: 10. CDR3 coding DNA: TGTGCCAGCAGCTACAGCGGGACTGGGGGTGAGCAGTACTTC. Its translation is CASSYSGTGGEQYF.

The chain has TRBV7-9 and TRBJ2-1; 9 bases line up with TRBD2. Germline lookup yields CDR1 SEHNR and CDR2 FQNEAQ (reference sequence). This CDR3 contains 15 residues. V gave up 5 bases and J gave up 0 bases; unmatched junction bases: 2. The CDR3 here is CASSISGSSYNEQFF. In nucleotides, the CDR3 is TGTGCCAGCAGCATTAGCGGGAGCTCCTACAATGAGCAGTTCTTC.

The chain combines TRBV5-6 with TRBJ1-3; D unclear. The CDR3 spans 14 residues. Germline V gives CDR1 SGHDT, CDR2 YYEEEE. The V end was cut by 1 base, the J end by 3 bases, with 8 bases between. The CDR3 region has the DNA TGTGCCAGCAGCTTGTGGGCAGTTGGAAACACCATATATTTT. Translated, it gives CASSLWAVGNTIYF.

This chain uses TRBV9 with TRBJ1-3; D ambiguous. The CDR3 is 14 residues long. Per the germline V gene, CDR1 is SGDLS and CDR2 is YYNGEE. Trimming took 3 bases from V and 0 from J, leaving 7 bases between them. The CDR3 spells CASSGGPSGNTIYF. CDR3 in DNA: TGTGCCAGCAGCGGAGGGCCCTCTGGAAACACCATATATTTT.